These 20 T cell receptor beta chains were all obtained from the same sample, sequenced in a study of blood T cell repertoires in COVID-19. Clones were sequenced by immunoSEQ multiplex PCR, and TCRdb holds only the in-frame ones, with some missing. The data show 55,000 to 65,000 clones, roughly 86% seen once. The sequencing input was peripheral blood. These receptors all stem from a man in his sixties with active or convalescent COVID-19.

V gene TRBV5-3 combines with J gene TRBJ2-7; 7 nucleotides line up with TRBD1. TRBV5-3 is designated an ORF whose function remains uncertain. The CDR3 consists of 14 residues. V was pared by 4 bases and J by 3 bases, with 7 bases of the junction left unmatched. Written as DNA, the CDR3 is TGTGCCAGAAGCCTCCACAGGGGTTTCTACGAGCAGTACTTC. Translated, it gives CARSLHRGFYEQYF.

The CDR3, as DNA: TGTGCCAGCAGTTCTACCGGGGGACTAACAAACAATGAGCAGTTCTTC. Translating it yields CASSSTGGLTNNEQFF. The chain links TRBV2 to TRBJ2-1; TRBD2 aligns across 7 bases. V lost 5 bases and J lost 5; bases outside the gene matches: 12. CDR3 size: 16 residues. Looked up from germline, CDR1 is SNHLY and CDR2 is FYNNEI.

CDR3 sequence: CAWGTGAVTGELFF. DNA for the CDR3: TGTGCCTGGGGGACAGGGGCGGTCACCGGGGAGCTGTTTTTT. This chain links TRBV30 with TRBJ2-2, with 10 nucleotides matching TRBD1. V shed 5 bases, J shed 4 bases, and the junction held 4 bases outside the gene matches. This CDR3 is 14 amino acids long. Germline V gene lookup returns CDR1 GTSNPN and CDR2 SVGIG (reference sequence).

This chain connects TRBV18 to TRBJ2-3; a weak D match, TRBD2 (6 bases). The V end lost 0 bases, the J end lost 5 bases, and 12 bases lay between the germline ends. The germline V gene has CDR1 KGHSH and CDR2 LQKENI. CDR3 length: 15 amino acids. CDR3 protein: CASSPPLEGRDTQYF. In nucleotides, the CDR3 is TGTGCCAGCTCACCACCGTTGGAGGGTCGAGATACGCAGTATTTT. Looking up the rest from reference TRBV18 and TRBJ2-3 gives the full variable domain: NAGVMQNPRHLVRRRGQEARLRCSPMKGHSHVYWYRQLPEEGLKFMVYLQKENIIDESGMPKERFSAEFPKEGPSILRIQQVVRGDSAAYFCASSPPLEGRDTQYFGPGTRLTVL.

The sample holds a few counts of this clone. The chain has TRBV19 and TRBJ2-5, with a weak D call TRBD1 (6 bases). The V and J ends lost 7 bases and 5 bases respectively, with 23 bases between them. Germline V gene data show CDR1 as LNHDA and CDR2 as SQIVND (reference sequence). This CDR3 has 16 amino acids. The CDR3 sequence is CASTGSSHSRGETQYF. The CDR3 DNA follows: TGTGCCAGTACCGGCTCCTCACACTCGAGGGGGGAGACCCAGTACTTC. Complete variable domain (other parts from reference TRBV19 and TRBJ2-5): DGGITQSPKYLFRKEGQNVTLSCEQNLNHDAMYWYRQDPGQGLRLIYYSQIVNDFQKGDIAEGYSVSREKKESFPLTVTSAQKNPTAFYLCASTGSSHSRGETQYFGPGTRLLVL.

The chain is built from TRBV25-1 and TRBJ1-2, with TRBD1 identical over 8 bases. CDR1 and CDR2 from the germline V gene are MGHDK and SYGVNS. Trimming removed 0 bases from V and 6 bases from J; junction bases left unmatched: 6. This CDR3 is 15 amino acids long. The DNA of the CDR3 is TGTGCCAGCAGTGAATACCCGGACAGGGAAGATGGCTACACCTTC. Translating gives CASSEYPDREDGYTF.

The CDR3 bases are TGTGCCAGCAGTTTAGTCAGGCGGGGCAGCAATCAGCCCCAGCATTTT. As protein: CASSLVRRGSNQPQHF. This sequence joins TRBV28 and TRBJ1-5; perhaps TRBD1 as D (5 bases). V was cut by 2 bases and J by 1 base, with 12 bases left in between. The length of the CDR3 is 16 residues. In germline, CDR1 is MDHEN, CDR2 SYDVKM.

V usage is TRBV14 and J usage is TRBJ2-7, with 13 nucleotides matching TRBD2. V was clipped by 4 bases and J by 4 bases; unmatched bases: 7. CDR1 and CDR2 (germline): SGHDN, FVKESK. The CDR3 covers 16 residues. As DNA, the CDR3 is TGTGCCAGCAGCCGGATAACTAGCGGGAGGGGGTACGAGCAGTACTTC. Protein sequence: CASSRITSGRGYEQYF.

The chain carries TRBV5-1 and TRBJ1-3; possibly TRBD1 for D (6 bases). V was trimmed by 0 bases and J by 7 bases, leaving 14 bases between them. Germline V gene sequence: CDR1 SGHRS, CDR2 YFSETQ. The CDR3 sequence is 15 residues long. CDR3 DNA sequence: TGCGCCAGCAGCTTGGGGTCCAGGGACACGAACACCATATATTTT. Protein product: CASSLGSRDTNTIYF.

The V gene is TRBV24-1, the J gene TRBJ2-3; D unresolved. Looked up from germline, CDR1 is KGHDR and CDR2 is SFDVKD. V was pared by 10 bases and J by 1 base, with 11 bases between. This CDR3 region has 13 residues. CDR3: CATTSKRTDTQYF. In nucleotides, the CDR3 is TGTGCCACTACCTCCAAGCGCACAGATACGCAGTATTTT.

This chain links TRBV7-8 with TRBJ1-1, with D unresolved. This CDR3 is built from 14 residues. Germline V lookup: CDR1 SGHVS, CDR2 FQNEAQ. The ends were cut back, 5 bases at V and 7 bases at J, with 17 bases in the middle. CDR3 bases: TGTGCCAGCAGCCTAGTACCTTCTAAAAGTGAAGCTTTCTTT. Amino acids: CASSLVPSKSEAFF.

The chain uses TRBV7-9 and TRBJ2-3; D is undetermined. V lost 4 bases, J lost 1 base, and 15 bases lay in between. Germline V lookup: CDR1 SEHNR, CDR2 FQNEAQ (reference sequence). The CDR3 totals 16 residues. CDR3 region: CASSSRSSLGTDTQYF. In DNA, the CDR3 is TGTGCCAGCAGCTCCCGGTCGTCCCTAGGCACAGATACGCAGTATTTT.

This chain joins TRBV29-1 and TRBJ2-2, with TRBD1 matching over 8 bases. Germline-derived CDR1 and CDR2 are SQVTM and ANQGSEA. Trimming at V came to 4 bases and at J to 1 base, leaving 2 bases not matched to a gene. The CDR3 runs to 14 residues. This chain's CDR3 is CSVATGENTGELFF. CDR3 nucleotide sequence: TGCAGCGTTGCGACAGGGGAGAACACCGGGGAGCTGTTTTTT.

This clone was recorded only once. DNA for the CDR3: TGCAGCGTTGAAGAACAGGAGGGGACTGAAGCTTTCTTT. It translates to CSVEEQEGTEAFF. This chain links TRBV29-1 with TRBJ1-1, with a weak D call TRBD1 (5 bases). There are 13 residues in the CDR3. Trimming left V 0 bases short and J 5 bases short, with 10 bases between. Germline-derived CDR1 and CDR2 are SQVTM and ANQGSEA.

The rearrangement links TRBV5-1 to TRBJ1-1, with 7 bases aligning to TRBD1. Germline lookup yields CDR1 SGHRS and CDR2 YFSETQ. Germline trimming cut 4 bases from V and 1 base from J; bases unmatched to any gene: 1. The CDR3 runs to 13 residues. CDR3 nucleotide sequence: TGCGCCAGCAGCCGGGACAGGAACACTGAAGCTTTCTTT. Protein product: CASSRDRNTEAFF.

Worth noting for this clone: An end of the junction differs from the germline gene, which may be a read error. The CDR3 sequence: CASSPGQGPYNGQFF. As DNA, the CDR3 is TGTGCCAGCTCACCAGGACAGGGCCCCTACAATGGGCAGTTCTTC. The chain couples TRBV18 to TRBJ2-1, with 8 bases that match TRBD1. Germline lookup yields CDR1 KGHSH and CDR2 LQKENI. The CDR3 sequence is 15 residues long.

V and J are TRBV9 and TRBJ2-1; 9 positions match TRBD2. The CDR3 has 19 residues. Trimming took 4 bases from V and 0 from J; bases not matched to a gene: 14. In germline, CDR1 is SGDLS, CDR2 YYNGEE. CDR3 residues: CASSPGLANLFSSYNEQFF. The CDR3, as DNA: TGTGCCAGCAGCCCTGGACTAGCGAATCTTTTTAGCTCCTACAATGAGCAGTTCTTC.

This clone was recorded only once. The J gene is TRBJ2-2, the V gene TRBV3-1 (or the pseudogene TRBV3-2), with 7 bases fitting TRBD1. The germline gives CDR1 LGHDT, CDR2 YNNKEL (reference sequence). There are 14 residues in the CDR3. V was clipped by 3 bases and J by 5 bases; unmatched bases: 3. For the CDR3, the DNA is TGTGCCAGCAGCCACTCGACAGGGACCGGGGAGCTGTTTTTT. It yields the protein CASSHSTGTGELFF.

This clone has only one observation. This chain joins TRBV9 and TRBJ1-2, with TRBD1 identical over 12 bases. V trimming: 0 bases; J trimming: 7 bases; junction bases outside the gene matches: 7. The CDR3 has 16 amino acids. CDR1 is SGDLS, CDR2 YYNGEE, per germline. DNA for the CDR3: TGTGCCAGCAGCGTAGCCGGAGGGACAGGGGGCCGTGGCTACACCTTC. The encoded protein is CASSVAGGTGGRGYTF.

The chain uses TRBV15 and TRBJ2-1; 7 nucleotides line up with TRBD1. Losses at the gene ends were 4 bases for V and 6 bases for J; bases not matched to a gene: 6. The CDR3 spans 14 residues. Germline values: CDR1 LNHNV, CDR2 YYDKDF (reference sequence). The chain's CDR3 is CATSTRTGGNEQFF. The CDR3 coding sequence is TGTGCCACCAGCACCAGGACAGGAGGCAATGAGCAGTTCTTC.